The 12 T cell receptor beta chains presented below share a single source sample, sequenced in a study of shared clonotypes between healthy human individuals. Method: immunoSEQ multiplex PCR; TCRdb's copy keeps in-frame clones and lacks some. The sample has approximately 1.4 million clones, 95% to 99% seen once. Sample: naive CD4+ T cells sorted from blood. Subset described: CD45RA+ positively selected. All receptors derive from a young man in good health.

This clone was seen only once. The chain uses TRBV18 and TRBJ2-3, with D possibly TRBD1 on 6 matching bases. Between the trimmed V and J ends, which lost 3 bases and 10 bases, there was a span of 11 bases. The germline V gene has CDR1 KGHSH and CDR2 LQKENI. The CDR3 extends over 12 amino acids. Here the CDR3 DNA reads TGTGCCAGCTCACCGGTGCCAGGGGCGCAGTATTTT. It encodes CASSPVPGAQYF.

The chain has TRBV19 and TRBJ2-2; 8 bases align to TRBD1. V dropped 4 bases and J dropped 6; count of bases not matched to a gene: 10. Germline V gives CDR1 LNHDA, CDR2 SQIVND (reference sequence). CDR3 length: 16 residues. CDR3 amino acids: CASSSGTGPNSGELFF. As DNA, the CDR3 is TGTGCCAGTAGTAGCGGGACAGGACCTAATTCCGGGGAGCTGTTTTTT.

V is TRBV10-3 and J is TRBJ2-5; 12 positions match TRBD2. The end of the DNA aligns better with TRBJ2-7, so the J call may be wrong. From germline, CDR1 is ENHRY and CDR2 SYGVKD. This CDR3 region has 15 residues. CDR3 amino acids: CAIRESSGRVYEQYF. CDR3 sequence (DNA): TGTGCCATCAGAGAATCTAGCGGGAGGGTCTACGAGCAGTACTTC.

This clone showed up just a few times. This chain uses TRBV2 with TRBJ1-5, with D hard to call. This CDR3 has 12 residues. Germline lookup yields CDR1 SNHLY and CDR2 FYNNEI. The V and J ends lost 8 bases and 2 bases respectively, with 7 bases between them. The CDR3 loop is CASRAGNQPQHF. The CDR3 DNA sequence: TGTGCCAGCCGAGCGGGCAATCAGCCCCAGCATTTT.

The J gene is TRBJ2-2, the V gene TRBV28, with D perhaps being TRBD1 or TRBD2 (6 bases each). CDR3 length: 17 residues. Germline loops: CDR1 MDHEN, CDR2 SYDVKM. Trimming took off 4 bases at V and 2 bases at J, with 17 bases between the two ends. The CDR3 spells CASSSLHRGTNTGELFF. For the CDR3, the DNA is TGTGCCAGCAGTTCCCTACACCGGGGGACAAACACCGGGGAGCTGTTTTTT.

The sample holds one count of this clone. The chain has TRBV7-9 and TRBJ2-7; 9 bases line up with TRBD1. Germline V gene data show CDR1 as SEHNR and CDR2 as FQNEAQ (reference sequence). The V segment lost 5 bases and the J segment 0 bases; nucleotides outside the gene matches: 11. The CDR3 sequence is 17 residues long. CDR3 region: CASSRTSRDRASYEQYF. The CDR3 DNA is TGTGCCAGCAGCCGCACCTCCCGGGACAGGGCCTCCTACGAGCAGTACTTC.

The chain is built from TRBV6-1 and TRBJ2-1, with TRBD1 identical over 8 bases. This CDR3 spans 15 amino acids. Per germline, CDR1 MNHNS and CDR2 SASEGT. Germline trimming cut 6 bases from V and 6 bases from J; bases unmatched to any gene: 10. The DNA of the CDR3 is TGTGCCAGCAGCAGCCAGGGGGCTCTCGGCAATGAGCAGTTCTTC. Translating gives CASSSQGALGNEQFF.

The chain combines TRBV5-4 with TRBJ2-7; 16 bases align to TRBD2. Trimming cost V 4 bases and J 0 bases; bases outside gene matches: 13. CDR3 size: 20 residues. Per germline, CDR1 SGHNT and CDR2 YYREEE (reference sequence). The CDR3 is CASSRRTSGTSGRASYEQYF. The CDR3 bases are TGTGCCAGCAGCCGGCGTACCTCCGGGACTAGCGGGAGGGCCTCCTACGAGCAGTACTTC.

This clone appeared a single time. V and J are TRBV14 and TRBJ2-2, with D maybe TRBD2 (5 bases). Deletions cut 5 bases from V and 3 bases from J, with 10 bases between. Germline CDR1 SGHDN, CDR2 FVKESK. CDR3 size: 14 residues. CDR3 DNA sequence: TGTGCCAGCAGCGTAAGGGAGTACACCGGGGAGCTGTTTTTT. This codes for CASSVREYTGELFF.

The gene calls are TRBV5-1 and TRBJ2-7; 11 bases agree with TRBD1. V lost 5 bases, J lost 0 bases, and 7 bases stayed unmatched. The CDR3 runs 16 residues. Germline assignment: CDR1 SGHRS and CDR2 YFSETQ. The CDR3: CASSSTGQGASYEQYF. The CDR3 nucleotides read TGCGCCAGCAGTTCGACCGGACAGGGGGCCTCCTACGAGCAGTACTTC.

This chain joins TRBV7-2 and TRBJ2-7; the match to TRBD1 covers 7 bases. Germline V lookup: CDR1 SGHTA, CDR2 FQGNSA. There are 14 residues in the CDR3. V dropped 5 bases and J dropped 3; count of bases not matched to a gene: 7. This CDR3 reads CASSPRQGYYEQYF. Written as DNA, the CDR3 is TGTGCCAGCAGCCCCCGACAGGGTTACTACGAGCAGTACTTC. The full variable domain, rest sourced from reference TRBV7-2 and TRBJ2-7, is GAGVSQSPSNKVTEKGKDVELRCDPISGHTALYWYRQSLGQGLEFLIYFQGNSAPDKSGLPSDRFSAERTGGSVSTLTIQRTQQEDSAVYLCASSPRQGYYEQYFGPGTRLTVT.

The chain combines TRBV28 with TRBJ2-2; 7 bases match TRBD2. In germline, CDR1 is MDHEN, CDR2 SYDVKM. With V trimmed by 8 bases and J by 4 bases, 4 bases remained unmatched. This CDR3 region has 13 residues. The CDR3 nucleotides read TGTGCCAGCGGCGGCGGGAGCACCGGGGAGCTGTTTTTT. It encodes CASGGGSTGELFF.